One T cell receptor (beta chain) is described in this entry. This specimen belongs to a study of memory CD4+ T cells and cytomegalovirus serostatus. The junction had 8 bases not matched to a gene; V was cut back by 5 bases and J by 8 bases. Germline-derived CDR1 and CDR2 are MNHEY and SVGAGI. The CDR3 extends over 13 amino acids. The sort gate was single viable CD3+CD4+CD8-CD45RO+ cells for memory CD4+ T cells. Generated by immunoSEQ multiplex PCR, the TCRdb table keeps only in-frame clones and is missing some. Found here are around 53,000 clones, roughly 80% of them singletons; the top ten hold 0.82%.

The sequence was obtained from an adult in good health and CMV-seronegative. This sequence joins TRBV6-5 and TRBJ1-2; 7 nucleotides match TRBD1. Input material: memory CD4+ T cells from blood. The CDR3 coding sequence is TGTGCCAGCAGTCGACAGGGATCTAGCGGCTACACCTTC. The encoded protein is CASSRQGSSGYTF.